The subject of this entry is one T cell receptor (beta chain). This sample was taken from a study of cytomegalovirus exposure and HLA in healthy donors. It was with 60 Vbeta and 13 Jbeta primers that the PCR ran. Profiled with immunoSEQ multiplex PCR; TCRdb holds only in-frame clones, not every one. The repertoire table contains about 34,000 clones. With V trimmed by 4 bases and J by 0 bases, 6 bases remained unmatched. The CDR3 has 18 amino acids. Germline V CDR1 and CDR2: MNHNS, SASEGT. The chain couples TRBV6-1 to TRBJ2-7, with 16 bases that match TRBD2. The sequenced sample consisted of PBMCs. This receptor was taken from a woman in her thirties or forties in good health and CMV-seropositive. CDR3 sequence reads: CASSGGLAGGMSSYEQYF. Here the CDR3 DNA reads TGTGCCAGCAGTGGGGGACTAGCGGGAGGGATGAGCTCCTACGAGCAGTACTTC.